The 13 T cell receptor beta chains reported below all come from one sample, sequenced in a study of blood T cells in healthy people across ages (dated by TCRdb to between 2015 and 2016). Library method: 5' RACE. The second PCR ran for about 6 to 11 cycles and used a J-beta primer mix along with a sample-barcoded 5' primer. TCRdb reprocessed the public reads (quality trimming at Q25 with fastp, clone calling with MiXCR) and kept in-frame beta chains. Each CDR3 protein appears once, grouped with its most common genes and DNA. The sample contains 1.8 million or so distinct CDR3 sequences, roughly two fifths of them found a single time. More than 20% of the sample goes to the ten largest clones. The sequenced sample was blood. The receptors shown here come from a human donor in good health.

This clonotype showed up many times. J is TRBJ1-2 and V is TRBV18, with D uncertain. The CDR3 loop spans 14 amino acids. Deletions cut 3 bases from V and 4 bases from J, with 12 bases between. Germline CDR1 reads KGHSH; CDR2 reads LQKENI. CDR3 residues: CASSPQGEFYGYTF. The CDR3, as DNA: TGTGCCAGCTCACCTCAAGGAGAGTTCTATGGCTACACCTTC.

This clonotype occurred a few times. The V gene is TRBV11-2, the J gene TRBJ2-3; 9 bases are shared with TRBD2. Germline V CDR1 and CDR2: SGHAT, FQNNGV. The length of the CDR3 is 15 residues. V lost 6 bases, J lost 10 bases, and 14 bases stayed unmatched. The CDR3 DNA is TGTGCCAGCAGTGCAGACGGGCGGGGGGGGTATCCGCAGTATTTT. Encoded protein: CASSADGRGGYPQYF.

The CDR3 nucleotides are TGTGCCAGCATTCCTAAAGGTTCTAGCGGTATAGCCAAAAACATTCAGTACTTC. Amino acids: CASIPKGSSGIAKNIQYF. The chain is built from TRBV7-3 and TRBJ2-4, with 7 positions matching TRBD2. The V gene end was trimmed by 7 bases and the J gene end by 0 bases; junction bases not matched to a gene: 15. Germline V lookup: CDR1 SGHTA, CDR2 FQGTGA. The CDR3 has 18 amino acids.

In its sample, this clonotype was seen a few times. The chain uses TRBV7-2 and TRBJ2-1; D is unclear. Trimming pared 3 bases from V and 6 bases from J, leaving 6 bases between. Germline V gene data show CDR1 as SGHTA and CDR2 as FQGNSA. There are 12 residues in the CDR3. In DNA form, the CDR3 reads TGTGCCAGCAGCTTCATGGGCAATGAGCAGTTCTTC. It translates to CASSFMGNEQFF.

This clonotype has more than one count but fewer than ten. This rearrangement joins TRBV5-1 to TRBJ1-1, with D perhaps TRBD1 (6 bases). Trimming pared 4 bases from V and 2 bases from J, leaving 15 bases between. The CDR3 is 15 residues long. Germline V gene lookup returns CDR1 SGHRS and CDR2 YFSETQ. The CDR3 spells CASSPGQLVNTEAFF. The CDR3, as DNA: TGCGCCAGCAGCCCTGGACAGCTGGTTAACACTGAAGCTTTCTTT.

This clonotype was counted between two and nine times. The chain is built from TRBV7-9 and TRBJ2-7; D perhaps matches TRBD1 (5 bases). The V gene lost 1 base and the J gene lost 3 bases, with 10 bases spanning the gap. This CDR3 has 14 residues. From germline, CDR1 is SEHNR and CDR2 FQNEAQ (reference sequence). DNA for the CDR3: TGTGCCAGCAGCTTAGAGACAGCCCGCTACGAGCAGTACTTC. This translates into CASSLETARYEQYF.

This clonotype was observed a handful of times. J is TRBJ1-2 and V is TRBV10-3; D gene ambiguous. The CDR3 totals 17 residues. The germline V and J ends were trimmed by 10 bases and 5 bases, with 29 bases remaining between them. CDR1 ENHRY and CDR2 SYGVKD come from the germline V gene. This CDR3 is CATETSSYDPHPYGYTF. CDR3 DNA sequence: TGTGCCACCGAGACCTCGTCTTATGACCCTCACCCTTATGGCTACACCTTC.

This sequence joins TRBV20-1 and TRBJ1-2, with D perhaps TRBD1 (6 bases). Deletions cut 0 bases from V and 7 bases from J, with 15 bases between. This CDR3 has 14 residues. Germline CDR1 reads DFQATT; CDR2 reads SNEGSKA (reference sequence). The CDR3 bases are TGCAGTGCTAGAGACCCGGCAGGGGATCTTGGCTACACCTTC. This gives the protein CSARDPAGDLGYTF.

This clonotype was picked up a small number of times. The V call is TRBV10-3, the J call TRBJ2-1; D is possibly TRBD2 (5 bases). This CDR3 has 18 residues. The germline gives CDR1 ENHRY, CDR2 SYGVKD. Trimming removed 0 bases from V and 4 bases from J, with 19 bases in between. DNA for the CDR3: TGTGCCATCAGTGAGTCCGAGGGCGGGCTAGGCCCGTACAATGAGCAGTTCTTC. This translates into CAISESEGGLGPYNEQFF.

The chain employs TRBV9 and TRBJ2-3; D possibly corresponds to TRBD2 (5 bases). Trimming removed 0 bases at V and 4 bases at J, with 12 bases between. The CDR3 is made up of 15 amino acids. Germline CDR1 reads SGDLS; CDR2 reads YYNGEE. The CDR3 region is CASSVDGIKADTQYF. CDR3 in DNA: TGTGCCAGCAGCGTAGACGGGATTAAAGCAGATACGCAGTATTTT.

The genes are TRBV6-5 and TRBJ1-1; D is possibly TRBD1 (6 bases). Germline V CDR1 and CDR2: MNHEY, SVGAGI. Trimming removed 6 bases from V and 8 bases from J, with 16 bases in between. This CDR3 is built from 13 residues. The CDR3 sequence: CASRPGHSGEAFF. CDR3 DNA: TGTGCCAGCAGACCGGGACACTCCGGGGAAGCTTTCTTT.

In nucleotides, the CDR3 is TGCAGTGCTCCTGGCATGGAGGGGGGAACTAACTATGGCTACACCTTC. This gives the protein CSAPGMEGGTNYGYTF. V gene TRBV20-1 combines with J gene TRBJ1-2; tentative D call: TRBD1 (6 bases). This CDR3 is 16 amino acids long. Trimming pared 5 bases from V and 0 bases from J, leaving 19 bases between. Germline V gene data show CDR1 as DFQATT and CDR2 as SNEGSKA (reference sequence).

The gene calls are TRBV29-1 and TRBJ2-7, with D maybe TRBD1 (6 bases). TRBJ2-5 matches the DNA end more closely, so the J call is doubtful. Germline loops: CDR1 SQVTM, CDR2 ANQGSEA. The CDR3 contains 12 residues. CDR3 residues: CSVGQIQKTQYF. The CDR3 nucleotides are TGCAGCGTGGGACAAATACAAAAGACCCAGTACTTC.